This entry lists 29 T cell receptor beta chains sequenced from one sample in a study of identifying expanded T cells in peripheral blood. Produced via immunoSEQ multiplex PCR; TCRdb's table is partial and in-frame only. The sample carries more than 80,000 clones, around 88% recorded once. Sequenced input: blood. The receptors were sampled from a person aged 18 to 70 in good health.

In DNA, the CDR3 is TGTGCCAGCAGCACCAATAGCGGGGGGAACACCGGGGAGCTGTTTTTT. This codes for CASSTNSGGNTGELFF. This sequence joins TRBV7-9 and TRBJ2-2, with TRBD2 identical over 9 bases. Per germline, CDR1 SEHNR and CDR2 FQNEAQ (reference sequence). The CDR3 contains 16 residues. Losses at the gene ends were 5 bases for V and 1 base for J; bases not matched to a gene: 5. Full variable domain (rest looked up from reference TRBV7-9 and TRBJ2-2): DTGVSQNPRHKITKRGQNVTFRCDPISEHNRLYWYRQTLGQGPEFLTYFQNEAQLEKSRLLSDRFSAERPKGSFSTLEIQRTEQGDSAMYLCASSTNSGGNTGELFFGEGSRLTVL.

The V gene is TRBV6-5, the J gene TRBJ1-5; 7 nucleotides match TRBD1. V lost 5 bases, J lost 7 bases, and 11 bases stayed unmatched. Germline V gene data show CDR1 as MNHEY and CDR2 as SVGAGI. The CDR3 spans 15 residues. Written as DNA, the CDR3 is TGTGCCAGCAGTGCAGGACAGGAGGGTGGCCAGCCCCAGCATTTT. This gives the protein CASSAGQEGGQPQHF.

This clone appeared once. V gene TRBV13 combines with J gene TRBJ2-7; 10 bases line up with TRBD2. The CDR3 length is 16 residues. The germline V gene has CDR1 PRHDT and CDR2 FYEKMQ (reference sequence). J was trimmed by 0 bases and V by 5 bases; bases with no gene match: 7. The chain's CDR3 is CASSRKRTSGSYEQYF. DNA of the CDR3: TGTGCCAGCAGCCGTAAACGGACTAGCGGCTCCTACGAGCAGTACTTC.

The chain carries TRBV9 and TRBJ2-6; D is possibly TRBD1 or TRBD2 (6 bases each). Germline V gene lookup returns CDR1 SGDLS and CDR2 YYNGEE. The CDR3 covers 17 residues. With 6 bases removed from V and 4 bases from J, the gap between germline ends came to 20 bases. This CDR3 reads CASTHRGMGAGANVLTF. As DNA, the CDR3 is TGTGCCAGCACCCATCGCGGGATGGGGGCCGGGGCCAACGTCCTGACTTTC.

The V and J genes are TRBV30 and TRBJ2-2, with D possibly matching TRBD1 (6 bases). This CDR3 has 13 amino acids. The V and J ends lost 5 bases and 6 bases respectively, with 13 bases between them. Per germline, CDR1 GTSNPN and CDR2 SVGIG (reference sequence). CDR3: CAWRQGGPGELFF. In DNA form, the CDR3 reads TGTGCCTGGCGCCAAGGGGGACCCGGGGAGCTGTTTTTT.

The CDR3 loop reads CASRGTSGADNEQFF. The CDR3 DNA reads TGTGCCAGCAGAGGGACTAGCGGGGCCGACAATGAGCAGTTCTTC. The chain is built from TRBV5-8 and TRBJ2-1; 13 bases align to TRBD2. V lost 5 bases and J lost 5; bases outside the gene matches: 4. Germline V gene data show CDR1 as SGHTS and CDR2 as YDEGEE. The CDR3 covers 15 residues.

V usage is TRBV18 and J usage is TRBJ2-7, with D perhaps matching TRBD1 or TRBD2 (5 bases each). The V end was cut by 5 bases, the J end by 1 base, with 15 bases between. Germline V lookup: CDR1 KGHSH, CDR2 LQKENI. The CDR3 sequence is 15 residues long. The CDR3 sequence is CASSLSGASSYEQYF. CDR3 nucleotide sequence: TGTGCCAGCTCATTGTCCGGGGCTAGTTCCTACGAGCAGTACTTC.

This chain joins TRBV7-2 and TRBJ1-5; D is possibly TRBD1 (6 bases). The CDR3 totals 13 residues. Trimming stripped 1 base from V and 9 bases from J, with 10 bases between. Germline lookup yields CDR1 SGHTA and CDR2 FQGNSA. CDR3 sequence reads: CASSLDQGRPQHF. In DNA, the CDR3 is TGTGCCAGCAGCTTAGATCAGGGGAGGCCCCAGCATTTT. Variable domain in full (rest from reference TRBV7-2 and TRBJ1-5): GAGVSQSPSNKVTEKGKDVELRCDPISGHTALYWYRQSLGQGLEFLIYFQGNSAPDKSGLPSDRFSAERTGGSVSTLTIQRTQQEDSAVYLCASSLDQGRPQHFGDGTRLSIL.

The chain has TRBV27 and TRBJ2-3, with D uncertain. Germline CDR1 is MNHEY and CDR2 is SMNVEV (reference sequence). The CDR3 has 10 amino acids. V lost 8 bases, J lost 3 bases, and 3 bases lay in between. CDR3 nucleotide sequence: TGTGCCAGCGGAACAGATACGCAGTATTTT. Its translation is CASGTDTQYF.

This clone appeared once. J is TRBJ1-3 and V is TRBV7-9; D gene unclear. CDR3 length equals 13 residues. V was trimmed by 0 bases and J by 0 bases, leaving 0 bases between them. Germline assignment: CDR1 SEHNR and CDR2 FQNEAQ (reference sequence). For the CDR3, the DNA is TGTGCCAGCAGCTTAGCCTCTGGAAACACCATATATTTT. Amino acid sequence: CASSLASGNTIYF.

The V gene is TRBV28, the J gene TRBJ1-3, with unresolved D. Germline CDR1 MDHEN, CDR2 SYDVKM. The CDR3 is made up of 18 amino acids. V lost 5 bases and J 4 bases, leaving 24 bases between the germline ends. The CDR3 here is CASSTQSPRTQPGNTIYF. The CDR3 DNA follows: TGTGCCAGCAGTACCCAGTCTCCGCGGACTCAACCGGGAAACACCATATATTTT.

V gene TRBV6-4 combines with J gene TRBJ2-3; 8 positions agree with TRBD2. The CDR3 has 17 residues. With 3 bases clipped from V and 2 bases from J, the junction kept 10 bases outside the gene matches. Looked up from germline, CDR1 is MRHNA and CDR2 is SNTAGT. Here the CDR3 reads CASSERLRGDFTDTQYF. The CDR3, as DNA: TGTGCCAGCAGTGAAAGGTTGCGGGGGGATTTCACAGATACGCAGTATTTT.

Regarding this clone: Different DNA sequences within this sample yield the same CDR3. V gene TRBV5-1 combines with J gene TRBJ1-1; the D is unclear. Germline CDR1 reads SGHRS; CDR2 reads YFSETQ. CDR3 size: 12 residues. Trimming took off 0 bases at V and 5 bases at J, with 5 bases between the two ends. The CDR3, as DNA: TGCGCCAGCAGCTTGGTTGGGACTGAAGCTTTCTTT. Translating gives CASSLVGTEAFF.

The CDR3 here is CASSSLSGTGYGYTF. The CDR3 DNA reads TGTGCCAGCAGCTCCCTCTCCGGGACAGGCTATGGCTACACCTTC. The rearrangement links TRBV7-6 to TRBJ1-2, with TRBD1 identical over 8 bases. The CDR3 consists of 15 residues. With V trimmed by 4 bases and J by 4 bases, 8 bases remained unmatched. In germline, CDR1 is SGHVS, CDR2 FNYEAQ.

The chain joins TRBV27 to TRBJ1-4; D is unresolved. The CDR3 is 13 residues long. V was clipped by 2 bases and J by 5 bases, with 6 bases between them. Germline V gene data show CDR1 as MNHEY and CDR2 as SMNVEV (reference sequence). The CDR3: CASSLGANEKLFF. Written as DNA, the CDR3 is TGTGCCAGCAGTTTAGGAGCCAATGAAAAACTGTTTTTT.

The chain joins TRBV29-1 to TRBJ2-2, with a weak D call TRBD2 (6 bases). With 4 bases removed from V and 4 bases from J, the gap between germline ends came to 16 bases. Looked up from germline, CDR1 is SQVTM and CDR2 is ANQGSEA. This CDR3 spans 15 amino acids. In nucleotides, the CDR3 is TGCAGCGTTGGGGCGACGGGACTGCTCACCGGGGAGCTGTTTTTT. Amino acid sequence: CSVGATGLLTGELFF.

The rearrangement links TRBV6-1 to TRBJ2-5; a weak D match, TRBD1 (6 bases). Germline CDR1 reads MNHNS; CDR2 reads SASEGT. The CDR3 spans 15 residues. The germline V and J ends were trimmed by 4 bases and 5 bases, with 17 bases remaining between them. CDR3 nucleotides: TGTGCCAGCAGTGCCCTGACAGGAGCCGGGGAGACCCAGTACTTC. Its protein is CASSALTGAGETQYF.

The rearrangement uses TRBV9 and TRBJ2-7; D is perhaps TRBD2 (6 bases). The CDR3 totals 15 residues. V was shortened by 4 bases and J by 0 bases, with 14 bases between the two germline ends. Germline CDR1 is SGDLS and CDR2 is YYNGEE. The CDR3 loop is CASSPQRTNSYEQYF. The CDR3 DNA sequence: TGTGCCAGCAGCCCTCAGAGGACTAACTCCTACGAGCAGTACTTC.

V and J are TRBV6-5 and TRBJ1-4, with D hard to call. The CDR3 contains 13 residues. Germline V lookup: CDR1 MNHEY, CDR2 SVGAGI. Trimming removed 8 bases at V and 7 bases at J, with 14 bases between. As DNA, the CDR3 is TGTGCCAGCGGCCGGGTGGGAGGTGAAAAACTGTTTTTT. Residues: CASGRVGGEKLFF.

CDR3 loop: CASSYSPSTNEKLFF. The CDR3 DNA is TGTGCCAGCAGTTACTCCCCATCAACTAATGAAAAACTGTTTTTT. The rearrangement joins TRBV6-5 to TRBJ1-4; the D is unclear. Trimming pared 0 bases from V and 0 bases from J, leaving 5 bases between. The CDR3 is made up of 15 amino acids. Germline CDR1 MNHEY, CDR2 SVGAGI.

The chain is built from TRBV10-2 and TRBJ2-5, with D tentatively TRBD2 (6 bases). Germline V CDR1 and CDR2: WSHSY, SAAADI. V gave up 3 bases and J gave up 4 bases, with 12 bases separating them. The CDR3 is 14 amino acids. CDR3 sequence (DNA): TGCGCCAGCAGTGACCTAGGGCGGGGAGAGACCCAGTACTTC. Translating gives CASSDLGRGETQYF.

The V and J genes are TRBV15 and TRBJ1-2; D is undetermined. V was shortened by 1 base and J by 5 bases, with 8 bases between the two germline ends. Per the germline V gene, CDR1 is LNHNV and CDR2 is YYDKDF (reference sequence). The CDR3 is made up of 13 amino acids. In nucleotides, the CDR3 is TGTGCCACCAGCAGAGGGGCCGAGTATGGCTACACCTTC. Protein sequence: CATSRGAEYGYTF.

The chain is built from TRBV4-1 and TRBJ2-1; no clear D gene. The length of the CDR3 is 11 residues. V lost 5 bases to trimming and J lost 9 bases, with 8 bases between them. Germline V gene sequence: CDR1 MGHRA, CDR2 YSYEKL. CDR3 sequence: CASSSTGEQFF. The CDR3 nucleotides read TGCGCCAGCAGCTCGACCGGTGAGCAGTTCTTC.

This clone was picked up one time. The V call is TRBV25-1, the J call TRBJ2-1, with D possibly matching TRBD1 (5 bases). The CDR3 is made up of 11 amino acids. Trimming pared 3 bases from V and 12 bases from J, leaving 9 bases between. Germline-derived CDR1 and CDR2 are MGHDK and SYGVNS. DNA of the CDR3: TGTGCCAGCAGTGAGGGGCTTGGGCAGTTCTTC. Its translation: CASSEGLGQFF.

V usage is TRBV7-9 and J usage is TRBJ1-1, with no clear D. The length of the CDR3 is 11 residues. Germline V lookup: CDR1 SEHNR, CDR2 FQNEAQ (reference sequence). With 5 bases removed from V and 6 bases from J, the gap between germline ends came to 7 bases. CDR3 DNA: TGTGCCAGCAGCCCAGACGCTGAAGCTTTCTTT. Its protein product is CASSPDAEAFF.

J is TRBJ2-5 and V is TRBV7-9; D gene ambiguous. This CDR3 spans 11 amino acids. Looked up from germline, CDR1 is SEHNR and CDR2 is FQNEAQ (reference sequence). Trimming took 5 bases from V and 5 from J, leaving 6 bases between them. The CDR3 region has the DNA TGTGCCAGCAGCACAAGGGAGACCCAGTACTTC. Its translation: CASSTRETQYF.

A note on this clone: One end of the junction is discordant with germline, which a read error may explain. This chain connects TRBV7-8 to TRBJ2-1, with D possibly called TRBD1 or TRBD2 (6 bases each). This CDR3 comprises 15 residues. Germline CDR1 reads SGHVS; CDR2 reads FQNEAQ. This chain's CDR3 is CASGLTTGGADEQFF. The CDR3 DNA reads TGTGCCAGCGGCTTGACTACCGGGGGCGCCGATGAGCAGTTCTTC.

This chain connects TRBV4-3 to TRBJ2-7; perhaps TRBD1 as D (5 bases). V was shortened by 0 bases and J by 7 bases, with 13 bases between the two germline ends. Germline assignment: CDR1 LGHNA and CDR2 YSLEER. The length of the CDR3 is 14 residues. The CDR3 DNA sequence: TGCGCCAGCAGCCAAGATCTAGGGGTCCGAGAGCAGTACTTC. It yields the protein CASSQDLGVREQYF.

This clone was detected a few times. The chain couples TRBV19 to TRBJ2-1; 7 bases fit TRBD1. V dropped 4 bases and J dropped 2; count of bases not matched to a gene: 5. The length of the CDR3 is 15 residues. Germline lookup yields CDR1 LNHDA and CDR2 SQIVND (reference sequence). The CDR3 loop reads CASSTQGTAYNEQFF. The CDR3 DNA is TGTGCCAGTAGTACACAGGGGACGGCCTACAATGAGCAGTTCTTC.